This is a list of T cell receptor beta chains from one sample in a study of Graves' ophthalmopathy and Graves' hyperthyroidism. TCRdb analysed the multiplex PCR reads with MiXCR anew, one entry per CDR3 protein. Here the sample spans about 480,000 distinct CDR3 sequences, 13% to 15% being singletons. Sequencing was carried out using blood. These receptors all come from a woman aged 25 to 39 with Graves' ophthalmopathy. Both conserved end residues are part of each CDR3.

J | V | CDR3
TRBJ2-7 | TRBV6-2/TRBV6-3 | CANSSGSGRTYEQYF
TRBJ1-6 | TRBV7-2 | CASSLGGQGYSPLHF
TRBJ2-5 | TRBV7-3 | CASSLNRVQETQYF
TRBJ2-4 | TRBV7-8 | CASSLSELGNIQYF
TRBJ1-5 | TRBV28 | CASSSPPDQPQHF
TRBJ1-2 | TRBV12-3/TRBV12-4 | CASSRDRGLGYTF
TRBJ1-2 | TRBV27 | CASSLSSETANYGYTF
TRBJ1-5 | TRBV7-9 | CASSTDRDSNQPQHF
TRBJ2-7 | TRBV2 | CASSELRIAYEQYF
TRBJ1-2 | TRBV20-1 | CSTKTGEVGYTF
TRBJ2-7 | TRBV5-1 | CASSLSGQGNHEQYF
TRBJ2-7 | TRBV11-2 | CASSLDLNQGYEQYF
TRBJ1-3 | TRBV7-3 | CASSLQGAGNTIYF
TRBJ2-4 | TRBV27 | CASIRRGGQGVSDIQYF
TRBJ1-2 | TRBV25-1 | CASSFLNGGYTF
TRBJ2-7 | TRBV27 | CASWGSSYEQYF
TRBJ2-2 | TRBV19 | CASSRVDTNTGELFF
TRBJ1-5 | TRBV12-5 | CASGLIGGDNQPQHF
TRBJ2-2 | TRBV6-5 | CASSYGSGGAGELFF
TRBJ1-1 | TRBV6-1 | CAGERDRGAEAFF
TRBJ1-1 | TRBV19 | CASSIDQGATEAFF
TRBJ1-1 | TRBV12-3/TRBV12-4 | CASSLSGVGGTEAFF
TRBJ1-1 | TRBV7-3 | CASSATGAEAFF
TRBJ1-6 | TRBV20-1 | CSARVDRGENSPLHF
TRBJ1-3 | TRBV9 | CASSARTGTGNTIYF
TRBJ2-5 | TRBV28 | CASSLPPSGLGWETQYF
TRBJ1-1 | TRBV3-1 | CASSLRTGNTEAFF
TRBJ1-2 | TRBV5-1 | CASSLYGNYGYTF
TRBJ2-7 | TRBV20-1 | CSALSSGGTYEQYF
TRBJ2-7 | TRBV28 | CAIYRTGDEQYF
TRBJ2-7 | TRBV30 | CAWSGGASYEQYF
TRBJ1-2 | TRBV19 | CASSIPGDINYGYTF
TRBJ1-2 | TRBV6-1 | CASSAGNYGYTF
TRBJ1-2 | TRBV7-2 | CASILPGQDIGYTF
TRBJ1-3 | TRBV12-3/TRBV12-4 | CASSPGQRNTIYF
TRBJ2-7 | TRBV5-1 | CASSPSRRGLPYEQYF
TRBJ2-5 | TRBV28 | CASSKFLQETQYF